This T cell receptor beta chain was sequenced in a study of cytomegalovirus exposure and HLA in healthy donors. Study-level background: A data release that came early held tens of millions of unique TCRs from HLA-typed donors. Study-level points and caveats: Reports indicated that the classifier achieved high specificity and sensitivity in diagnosing cytomegalovirus status. The sole available immune exposure information was CMV serostatus. Prior analysis indicated that the majority of TCR beta V segments exhibited productivity approximately 90% or approximately 30% of the time.

With regard to this clone: Its matching antigen is unknown.

Both 60 Vbeta primers and 13 Jbeta primers went into the PCR. Assay: immunoSEQ multiplex PCR; the TCRdb copy retains only in-frame clones and omits some. The table shows 45,000 or so clones, with around 69% occurring only once. CDR1 is GTSNPN and CDR2 is SVGIG in the germline V gene (reference sequence). The CDR3 runs to 15 residues. Trimming shortened V by 0 bases and J by 3 bases, and 11 bases separated the two germline ends. J is TRBJ2-2 and V is TRBV30; possible D gene TRBD2, 6 bases. The sequencing input was PBMCs. The receptor was derived from a woman in her twenties or thirties in good health and CMV-seronegative. The CDR3 bases are TGTGCCTGGAGTGTTCGGGAGACGGACACCGGGGAGCTGTTTTTT. It encodes CAWSVRETDTGELFF.